The present entry profiles one T cell receptor beta chain with its context. Its cognate antigen is unknown. CD45RO-negative cells were positively selected for CCR7, leaving out terminally differentiated effector memory CD45RA+ cells. Sequencing was performed with immunoSEQ multiplex PCR; in TCRdb, only in-frame clones are kept and a portion is missing. The data show about 650,000 clones, about 95% seen once. These data belong to a study of shared clonotypes between healthy human individuals. Study-wide results and limits: The study found 4.5% to 5% of naive CD4 clonotypes shared across a handful of donors. The authors expected sequencing depth to affect clonotype sharing among donors.

V was clipped by 5 bases and J by 0 bases, with 17 bases between them. The CDR3 spans 17 residues. Per germline, CDR1 MNHEY and CDR2 SMNVEV (reference sequence). The rearrangement links TRBV27 to TRBJ1-5; no reliable D call. Material: naive CD8+ T cells sorted from blood. This clonotype was sampled from a woman aged 30 to 39 in good health. This CDR3 reads CASSPISDGYSNQPQHF. The CDR3 DNA follows: TGTGCCAGCAGTCCAATATCTGACGGATATAGCAATCAGCCCCAGCATTTT.